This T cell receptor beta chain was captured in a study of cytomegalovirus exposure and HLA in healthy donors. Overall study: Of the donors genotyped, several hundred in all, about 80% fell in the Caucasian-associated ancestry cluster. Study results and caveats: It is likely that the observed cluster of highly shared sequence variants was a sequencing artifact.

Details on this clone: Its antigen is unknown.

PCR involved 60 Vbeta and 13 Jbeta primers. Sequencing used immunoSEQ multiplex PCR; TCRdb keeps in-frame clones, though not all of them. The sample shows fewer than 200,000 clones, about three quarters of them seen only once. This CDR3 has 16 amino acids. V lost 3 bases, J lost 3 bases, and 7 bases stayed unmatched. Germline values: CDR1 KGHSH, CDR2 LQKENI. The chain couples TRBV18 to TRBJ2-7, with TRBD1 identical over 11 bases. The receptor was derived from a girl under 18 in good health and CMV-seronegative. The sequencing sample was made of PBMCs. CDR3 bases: TGTGCCAGCTCACCTCAGGGACAGGGGGGAGTCTACGAGCAGTACTTC. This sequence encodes CASSPQGQGGVYEQYF.